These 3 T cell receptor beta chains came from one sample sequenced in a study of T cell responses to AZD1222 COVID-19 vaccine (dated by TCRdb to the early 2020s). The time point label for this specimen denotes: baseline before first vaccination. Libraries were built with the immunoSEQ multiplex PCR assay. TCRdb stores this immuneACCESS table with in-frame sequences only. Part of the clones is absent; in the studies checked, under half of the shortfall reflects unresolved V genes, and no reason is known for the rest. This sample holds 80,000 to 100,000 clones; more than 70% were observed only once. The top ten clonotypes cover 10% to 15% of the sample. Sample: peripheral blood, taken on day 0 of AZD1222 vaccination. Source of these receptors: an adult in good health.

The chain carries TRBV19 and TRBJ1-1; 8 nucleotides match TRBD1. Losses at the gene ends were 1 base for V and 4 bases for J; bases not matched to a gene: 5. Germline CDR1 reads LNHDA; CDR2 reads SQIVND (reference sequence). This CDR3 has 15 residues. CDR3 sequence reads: CASSIVQGAGTEAFF. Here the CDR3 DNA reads TGTGCCAGTAGTATAGTTCAGGGGGCGGGCACTGAAGCTTTCTTT.

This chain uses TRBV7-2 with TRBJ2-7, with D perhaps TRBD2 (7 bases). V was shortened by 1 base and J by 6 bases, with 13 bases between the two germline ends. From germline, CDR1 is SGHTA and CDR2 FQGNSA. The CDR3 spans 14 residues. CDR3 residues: CASSLVGGLGEQYF. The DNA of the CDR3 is TGTGCCAGCAGCTTAGTCGGGGGGCTGGGCGAGCAGTACTTC.

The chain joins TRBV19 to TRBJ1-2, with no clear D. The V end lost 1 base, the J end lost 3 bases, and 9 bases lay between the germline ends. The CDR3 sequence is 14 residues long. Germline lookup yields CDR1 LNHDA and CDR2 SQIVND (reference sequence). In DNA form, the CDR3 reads TGTGCCAGTAGTATAGTAAACAGCTACTATGGCTACACCTTC. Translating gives CASSIVNSYYGYTF.